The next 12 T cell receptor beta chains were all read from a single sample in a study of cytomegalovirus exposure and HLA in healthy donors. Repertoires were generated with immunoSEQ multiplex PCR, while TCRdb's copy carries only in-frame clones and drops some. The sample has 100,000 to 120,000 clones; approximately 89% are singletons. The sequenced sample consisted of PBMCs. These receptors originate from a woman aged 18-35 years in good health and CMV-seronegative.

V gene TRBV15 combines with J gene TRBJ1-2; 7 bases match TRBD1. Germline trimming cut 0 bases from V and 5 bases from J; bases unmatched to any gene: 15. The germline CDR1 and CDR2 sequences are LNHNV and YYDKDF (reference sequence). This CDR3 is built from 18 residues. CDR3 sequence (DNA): TGTGCCACCAGCAGAGATGGTAGGGACAGAGCCCAGGGGTATGGCTACACCTTC. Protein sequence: CATSRDGRDRAQGYGYTF.

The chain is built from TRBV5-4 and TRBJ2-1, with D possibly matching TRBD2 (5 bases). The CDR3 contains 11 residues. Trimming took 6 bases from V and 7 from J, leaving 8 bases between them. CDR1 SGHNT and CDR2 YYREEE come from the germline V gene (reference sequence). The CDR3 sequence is CASTSQNEQFF. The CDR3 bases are TGTGCCAGCACTAGCCAAAATGAGCAGTTCTTC.

CDR3 in DNA: TGTGCCAGCAGTCCCGGGACAGACTATGGCTACACCTTC. Translation: CASSPGTDYGYTF. The chain uses TRBV27 and TRBJ1-2; 7 bases map to TRBD1. The V gene end was trimmed by 5 bases and the J gene end by 3 bases; junction bases not matched to a gene: 3. This CDR3 contains 13 residues. CDR1 is MNHEY and CDR2 is SMNVEV in the germline V gene (reference sequence).

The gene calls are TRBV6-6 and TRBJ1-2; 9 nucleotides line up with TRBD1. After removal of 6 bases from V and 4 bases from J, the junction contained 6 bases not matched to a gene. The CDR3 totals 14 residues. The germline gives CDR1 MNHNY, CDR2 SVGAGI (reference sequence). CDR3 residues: CASRPGQGLYGYTF. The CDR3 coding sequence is TGTGCCAGCAGGCCCGGACAGGGGCTCTATGGCTACACCTTC.

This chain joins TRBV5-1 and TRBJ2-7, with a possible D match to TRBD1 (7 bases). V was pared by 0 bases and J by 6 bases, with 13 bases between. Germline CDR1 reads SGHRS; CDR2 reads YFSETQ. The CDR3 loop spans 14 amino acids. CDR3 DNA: TGCGCCAGCAGCTTGGAAGCCAGGGGGGTCGAGCAGTACTTC. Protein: CASSLEARGVEQYF.

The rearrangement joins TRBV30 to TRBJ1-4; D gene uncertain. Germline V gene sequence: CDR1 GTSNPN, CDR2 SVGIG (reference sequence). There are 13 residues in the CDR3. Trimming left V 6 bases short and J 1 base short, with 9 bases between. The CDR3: CACPEETNEKLFF. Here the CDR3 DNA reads TGTGCCTGTCCAGAGGAAACTAATGAAAAACTGTTTTTT.

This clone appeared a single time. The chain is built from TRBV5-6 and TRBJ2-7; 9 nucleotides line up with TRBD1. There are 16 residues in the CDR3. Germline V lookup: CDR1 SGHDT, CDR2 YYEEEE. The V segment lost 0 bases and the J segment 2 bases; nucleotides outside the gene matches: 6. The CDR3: CASSLVRTGVTYEQYF. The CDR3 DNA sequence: TGTGCCAGCAGCTTGGTCCGGACAGGGGTTACCTACGAGCAGTACTTC.

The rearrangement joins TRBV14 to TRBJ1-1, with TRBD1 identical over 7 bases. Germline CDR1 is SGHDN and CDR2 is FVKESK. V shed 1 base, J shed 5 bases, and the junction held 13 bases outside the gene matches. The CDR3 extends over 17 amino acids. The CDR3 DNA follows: TGTGCCAGCAGCCAAGCATACAGGGGCCGCCGGGGAACTGAAGCTTTCTTT. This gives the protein CASSQAYRGRRGTEAFF.

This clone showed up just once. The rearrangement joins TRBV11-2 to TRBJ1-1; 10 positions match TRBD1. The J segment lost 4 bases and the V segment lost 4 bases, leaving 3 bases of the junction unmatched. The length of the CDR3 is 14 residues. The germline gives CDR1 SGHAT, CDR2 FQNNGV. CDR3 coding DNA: TGTGCCAGCAGCTCAGACAGGGGGCTCACTGAAGCTTTCTTT. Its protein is CASSSDRGLTEAFF.

This CDR3 is CASSYREADTQYF. The CDR3 DNA is TGTGCCAGCAGTTATCGGGAGGCAGATACGCAGTATTTT. The chain joins TRBV27 to TRBJ2-3; 7 bases are shared with TRBD2. The CDR3 runs 13 residues. Germline V gene lookup returns CDR1 MNHEY and CDR2 SMNVEV (reference sequence). V shed 4 bases and J 4 bases; nucleotides not matched to a gene: 2.

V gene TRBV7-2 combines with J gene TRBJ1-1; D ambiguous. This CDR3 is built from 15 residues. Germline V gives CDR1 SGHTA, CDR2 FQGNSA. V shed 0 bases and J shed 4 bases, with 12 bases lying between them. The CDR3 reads CASSLAGTPGTEAFF. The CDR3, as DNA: TGTGCCAGCAGCTTAGCCGGAACCCCGGGCACTGAAGCTTTCTTT.

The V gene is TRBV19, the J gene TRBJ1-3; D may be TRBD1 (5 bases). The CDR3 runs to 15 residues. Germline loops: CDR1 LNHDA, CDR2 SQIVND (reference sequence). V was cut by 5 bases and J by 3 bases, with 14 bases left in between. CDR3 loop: CASSDGQEGGNTIYF. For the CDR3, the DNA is TGTGCCAGTAGTGATGGACAAGAAGGTGGAAACACCATATATTTT.